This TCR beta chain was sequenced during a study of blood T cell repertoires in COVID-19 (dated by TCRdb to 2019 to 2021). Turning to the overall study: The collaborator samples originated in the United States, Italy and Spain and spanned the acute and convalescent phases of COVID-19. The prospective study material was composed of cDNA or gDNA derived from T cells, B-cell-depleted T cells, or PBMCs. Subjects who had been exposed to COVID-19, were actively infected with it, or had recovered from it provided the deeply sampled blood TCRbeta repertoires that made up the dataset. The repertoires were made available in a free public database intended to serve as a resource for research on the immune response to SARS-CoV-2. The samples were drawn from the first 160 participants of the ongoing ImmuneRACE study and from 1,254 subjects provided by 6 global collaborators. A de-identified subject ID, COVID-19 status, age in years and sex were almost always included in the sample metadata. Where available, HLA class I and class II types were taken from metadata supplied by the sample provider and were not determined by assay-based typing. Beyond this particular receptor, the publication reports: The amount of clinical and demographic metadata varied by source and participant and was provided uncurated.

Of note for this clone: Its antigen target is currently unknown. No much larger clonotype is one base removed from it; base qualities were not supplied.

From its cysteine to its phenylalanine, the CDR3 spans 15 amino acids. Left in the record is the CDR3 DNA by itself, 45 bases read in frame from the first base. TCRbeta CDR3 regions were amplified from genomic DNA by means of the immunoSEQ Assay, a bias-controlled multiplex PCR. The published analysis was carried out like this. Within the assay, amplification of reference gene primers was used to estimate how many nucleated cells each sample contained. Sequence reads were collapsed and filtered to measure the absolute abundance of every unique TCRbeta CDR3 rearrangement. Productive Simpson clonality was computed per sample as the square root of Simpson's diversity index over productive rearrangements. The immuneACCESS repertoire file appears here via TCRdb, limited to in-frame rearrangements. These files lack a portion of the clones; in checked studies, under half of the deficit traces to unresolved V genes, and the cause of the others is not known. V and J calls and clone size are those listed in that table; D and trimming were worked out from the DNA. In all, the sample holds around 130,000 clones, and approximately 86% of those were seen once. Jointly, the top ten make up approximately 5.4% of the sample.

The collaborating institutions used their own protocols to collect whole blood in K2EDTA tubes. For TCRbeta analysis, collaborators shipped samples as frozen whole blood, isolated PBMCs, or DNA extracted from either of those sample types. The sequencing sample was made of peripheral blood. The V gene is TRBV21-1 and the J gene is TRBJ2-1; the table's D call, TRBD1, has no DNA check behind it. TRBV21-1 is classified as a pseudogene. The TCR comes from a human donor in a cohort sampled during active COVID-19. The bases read TGTGCCAGCAGCAACGACAGTTGGTTCAACAATGAGCAGTTCTTC. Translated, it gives CASSNDSWFNNEQFF.